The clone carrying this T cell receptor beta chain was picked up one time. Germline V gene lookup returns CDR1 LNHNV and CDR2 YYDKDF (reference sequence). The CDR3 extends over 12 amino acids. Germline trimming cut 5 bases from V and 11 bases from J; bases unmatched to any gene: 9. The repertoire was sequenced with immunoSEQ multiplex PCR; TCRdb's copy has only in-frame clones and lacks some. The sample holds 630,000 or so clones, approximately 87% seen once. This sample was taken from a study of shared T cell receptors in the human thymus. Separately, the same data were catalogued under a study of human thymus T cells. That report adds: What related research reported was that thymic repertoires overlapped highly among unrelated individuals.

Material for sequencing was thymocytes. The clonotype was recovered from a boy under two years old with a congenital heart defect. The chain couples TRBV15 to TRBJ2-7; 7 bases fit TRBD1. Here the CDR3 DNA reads TGTGCCACCAGCTCTCGACAGGGATGTGAGTACTTC. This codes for CATSSRQGCEYF.